This T cell receptor (beta chain) was captured by sequencing in a study of blood T cell repertoires in COVID-19. For the study at large: Sites across the United States, Italy and Spain contributed samples from acute and convalescent COVID-19. The cDNA or gDNA used as material had been derived from T cells, B-cell-depleted T cells, or PBMCs.

The sample holds one count of this clone. Original processing methods: Estimates of nucleated cell counts were drawn from the amplification of reference gene primers. TCRdb's table, derived via immunoSEQ multiplex PCR, lists solely in-frame clones and lacks some. V and J calls and clone size are as listed in that table; D and trimming were resolved from the DNA. The repertoire holds about 110,000 clones, with approximately 90% as singletons. V was clipped by 5 bases and J by 2 bases, with 13 bases between them. The CDR3 loop spans 14 amino acids. CDR1 MNHEY and CDR2 SMNVEV come from the germline V gene (reference sequence).

The clonotype originates from a human donor in a cohort sampled during active COVID-19. Sequencing was performed on peripheral blood. The rearrangement uses TRBV27 and TRBJ2-7; possible D gene TRBD2, 5 bases. CDR3 protein: CASSPRGQTYEQYF. CDR3 DNA: TGTGCCAGCAGTCCCCGGGGTCAGACCTACGAGCAGTACTTC.